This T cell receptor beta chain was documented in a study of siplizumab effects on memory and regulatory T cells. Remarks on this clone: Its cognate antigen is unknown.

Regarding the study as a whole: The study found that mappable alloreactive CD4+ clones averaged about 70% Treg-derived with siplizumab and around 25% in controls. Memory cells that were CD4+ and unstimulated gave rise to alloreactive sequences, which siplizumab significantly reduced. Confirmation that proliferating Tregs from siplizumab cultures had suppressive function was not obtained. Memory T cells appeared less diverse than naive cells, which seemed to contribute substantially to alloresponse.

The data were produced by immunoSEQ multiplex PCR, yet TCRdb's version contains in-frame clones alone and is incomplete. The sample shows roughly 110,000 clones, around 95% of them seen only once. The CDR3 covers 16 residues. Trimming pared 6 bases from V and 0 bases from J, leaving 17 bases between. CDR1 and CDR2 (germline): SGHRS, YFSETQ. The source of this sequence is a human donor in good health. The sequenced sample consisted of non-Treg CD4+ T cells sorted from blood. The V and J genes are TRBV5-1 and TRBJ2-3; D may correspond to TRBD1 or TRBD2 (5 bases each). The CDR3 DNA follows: TGCGCCAGCACCATTGGGGGACCTTTAAGCACAGATACGCAGTATTTT. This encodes CASTIGGPLSTDTQYF.